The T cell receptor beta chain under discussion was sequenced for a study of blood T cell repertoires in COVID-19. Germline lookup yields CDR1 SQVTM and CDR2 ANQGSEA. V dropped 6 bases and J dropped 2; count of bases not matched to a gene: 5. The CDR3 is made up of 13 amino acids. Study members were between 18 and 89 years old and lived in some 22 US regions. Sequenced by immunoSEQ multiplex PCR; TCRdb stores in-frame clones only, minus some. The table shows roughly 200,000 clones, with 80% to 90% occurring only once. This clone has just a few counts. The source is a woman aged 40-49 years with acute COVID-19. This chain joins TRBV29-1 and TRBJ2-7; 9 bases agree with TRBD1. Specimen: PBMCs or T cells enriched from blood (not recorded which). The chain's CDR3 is CSVTGQGPYEQYF. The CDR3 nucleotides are TGCAGCGTGACGGGACAGGGACCCTACGAGCAGTACTTC.